This T cell receptor (beta chain) was captured by sequencing in a study of blood T cell repertoires in COVID-19. Turning to the study itself: COVID-19 samples, acute and convalescent, were from the United States, Italy and Spain. T cells, B-cell-depleted T cells, or PBMCs provided the cDNA or gDNA that served as material.

In the authors' methods: Nucleated cell number was recorded as an estimate derived from reference gene primer amplification. Clones were read by immunoSEQ multiplex PCR, and TCRdb kept only the in-frame ones, dropping some. V, J and clone size are those of that table, while D and trimming were read from the DNA. Of over 65,000 clones in the sample, roughly 78% were seen once. V lost 6 bases to trimming and J lost 4 bases; unmatched junction nucleotides: 4. This CDR3 is built from 15 residues. Germline loops: CDR1 LNHDA, CDR2 SQIVND (reference sequence). A Seattle source enrolled patients during active infection and followed them longitudinally. A few counts support this clone.

The sample consisted of peripheral blood. The TCR sequence derives from a man in his fifties or sixties with COVID-19, enrolled during active disease. V gene TRBV19 combines with J gene TRBJ2-6; 9 positions match TRBD1. The CDR3 protein is CASRGQGTGANVLTF. The CDR3 nucleotides read TGTGCCAGTAGAGGACAGGGGACAGGGGCCAACGTCCTGACTTTC.